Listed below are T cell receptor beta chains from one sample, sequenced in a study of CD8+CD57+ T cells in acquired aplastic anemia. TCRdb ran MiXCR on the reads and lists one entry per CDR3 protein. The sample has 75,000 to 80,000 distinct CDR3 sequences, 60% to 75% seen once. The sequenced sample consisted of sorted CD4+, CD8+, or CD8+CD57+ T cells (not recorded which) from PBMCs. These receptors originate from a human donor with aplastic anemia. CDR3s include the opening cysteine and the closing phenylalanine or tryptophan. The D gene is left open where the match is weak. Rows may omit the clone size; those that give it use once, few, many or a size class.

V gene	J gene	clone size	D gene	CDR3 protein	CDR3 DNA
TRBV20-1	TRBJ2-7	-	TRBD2	CSATGTSGSEQYF	TGCAGTGCTACCGGGACTAGCGGGAGTGAGCAGTACTTC
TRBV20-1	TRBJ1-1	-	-	CSARVVGRLHTEAFF	TGCAGTGCTAGGGTCGTGGGGCGTTTGCACACTGAAGCTTTCTTT
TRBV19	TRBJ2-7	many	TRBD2	CASRGGSSYEQYF	TGTGCCAGTAGAGGCGGGAGTAGCTACGAGCAGTACTTC
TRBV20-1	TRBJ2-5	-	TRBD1	CSARPGTESQETQYF	TGCAGTGCTAGGCCCGGGACAGAAAGCCAAGAGACCCAGTACTTC
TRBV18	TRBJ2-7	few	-	CASSPPSRAYEQYF	TGTGCCAGCTCACCACCGTCCAGGGCCTACGAGCAGTACTTC
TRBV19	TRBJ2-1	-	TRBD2	CASSVAGDEQFF	TGTGCCAGTAGTGTAGCGGGAGATGAGCAGTTCTTC
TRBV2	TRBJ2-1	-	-	CASRGGSSYNEQFF	TGTGCCAGCAGAGGGGGTAGCTCCTACAATGAGCAGTTCTTC
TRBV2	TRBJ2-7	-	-	CASSGNSYEQYF	TGTGCCAGCAGTGGTAATAGTTACGAGCAGTACTTC
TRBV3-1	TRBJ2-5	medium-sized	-	CASFVRVPRRETQYF	TGTGCCAGCTTTGTGAGGGTGCCCCGTCGGGAGACCCAGTACTTC
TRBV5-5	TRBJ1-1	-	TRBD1	CASSSNLLGQDDF	TGTGCCAGCAGCTCCAACCTTCTAGGACAGGACGACTTT
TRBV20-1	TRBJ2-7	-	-	CSARTPGQYEQYF	TGCAGTGCTCGAACGCCCGGACAGTACGAGCAGTACTTC
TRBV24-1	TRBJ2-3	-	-	CATSDSDSTDTQYF	TGTGCCACCAGTGATTCGGATAGCACAGATACGCAGTATTTT
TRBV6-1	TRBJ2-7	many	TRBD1	CASSTPGTGFTHEQYF	TGTGCCAGCAGCACTCCCGGGACAGGGTTTACCCACGAGCAGTACTTC
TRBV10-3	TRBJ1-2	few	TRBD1	CATAQGNYGYTF	TGTGCCACCGCACAGGGGAACTATGGCTACACCTTC
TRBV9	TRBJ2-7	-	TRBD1	CASSVDGQGADEQYF	TGTGCCAGCAGCGTAGATGGGCAGGGGGCAGACGAGCAGTACTTC
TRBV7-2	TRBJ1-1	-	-	CASSFTENTEASF	TGTGCCAGCAGCTTTACAGAGAACACTGAAGCTTCCTTT
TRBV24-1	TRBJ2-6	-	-	CATSRSPGANVLTF	TGTGCCACCAGCCGGTCGCCTGGGGCCAACGTCCTGACTTTC
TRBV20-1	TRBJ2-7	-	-	CSARDPSGVNEQYF	TGCAGTGCTAGAGATCCTTCGGGAGTTAACGAGCAGTACTTC
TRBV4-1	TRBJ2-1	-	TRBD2	CASSQDLAGGINEQFF	TGCGCCAGCAGCCAAGACCTAGCGGGAGGGATCAATGAGCAGTTCTTC
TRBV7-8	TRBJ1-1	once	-	CASSFGQITEAFF	TGTGCCAGCAGCTTCGGACAGATCACTGAAGCTTTCTTT
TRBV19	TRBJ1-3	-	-	CASSMERVSGNTIYF	TGTGCCAGTAGTATGGAAAGGGTCTCTGGAAACACCATATATTTT
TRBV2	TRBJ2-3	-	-	CACKRVTDTQYF	TGTGCCTGCAAGCGGGTTACAGATACGCAGTATTTT
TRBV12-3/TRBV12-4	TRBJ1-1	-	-	CASSLVRIEAFF	TGTGCCAGCAGTTTGGTGAGGATTGAAGCTTTCTTT
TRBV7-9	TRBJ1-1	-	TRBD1	CASSLVDRGEAFF	TGTGCCAGCAGCTTAGTGGACAGGGGAGAAGCTTTCTTT
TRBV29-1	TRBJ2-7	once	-	CSVSDSYEQYF	TGCAGCGTTTCAGACTCCTACGAGCAGTACTTC
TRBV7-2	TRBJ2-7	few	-	CASSTIRYYEQYF	TGTGCCAGCAGCACGATCAGGTACTACGAGCAGTACTTC
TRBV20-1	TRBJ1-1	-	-	CSARGWTFAGSTMNTEAFF	TGCAGTGCTAGAGGCTGGACATTCGCCGGAAGTACTATGAACACTGAAGCTTTCTTT
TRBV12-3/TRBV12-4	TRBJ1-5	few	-	CASSFIGQGNQPQHF	TGTGCCAGCAGTTTTATAGGGCAGGGCAATCAGCCCCAGCATTTT
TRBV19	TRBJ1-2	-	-	CASSFPGNYGYTF	TGTGCCAGTAGTTTTCCAGGGAACTATGGCTACACCTTC
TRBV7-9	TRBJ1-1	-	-	CASSLQAEAFF	TGTGCCAGCAGCTTGCAGGCTGAAGCTTTCTTT
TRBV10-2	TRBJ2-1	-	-	CASSDDYRTSYNEQFF	TGCGCCAGCAGTGACGACTATAGGACTTCTTACAATGAGCAGTTCTTC
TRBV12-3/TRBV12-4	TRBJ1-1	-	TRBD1	CASSLGTGNTEAVF	TGTGCCAGCAGTTTAGGGACAGGGAACACTGAAGCTGTCTTT
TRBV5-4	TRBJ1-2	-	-	CASSLGSGREGGYTF	TGTGCCAGCAGCTTGGGATCAGGGAGAGAGGGAGGCTACACCTTC
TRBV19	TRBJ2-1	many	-	CASSIVESSYNEQFF	TGTGCCAGTAGTATAGTGGAGAGCTCCTACAATGAGCAGTTCTTC
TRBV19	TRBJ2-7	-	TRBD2	CASSILAGGGEQYF	TGTGCCAGTAGTATCCTAGCGGGAGGGGGCGAGCAGTACTTC
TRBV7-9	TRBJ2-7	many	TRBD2	CASSSDSGSHEQYF	TGTGCCAGCAGCTCAGATAGCGGGAGCCACGAGCAGTACTTC
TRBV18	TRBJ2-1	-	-	CASSPPINEQFF	TGTGCCAGCTCACCACCGATTAATGAGCAGTTCTTC
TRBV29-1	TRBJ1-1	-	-	CSVTKGVNTEAFF	TGCAGCGTGACTAAGGGGGTGAACACTGAAGCTTTCTTT
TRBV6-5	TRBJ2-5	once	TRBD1	CASSYRTGQLRGTQYF	TGTGCCAGCAGTTACAGGACAGGACAGCTTAGGGGGACCCAGTACTTC
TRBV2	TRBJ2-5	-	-	CASGEETQYF	TGTGCCAGCGGGGAAGAGACCCAGTACTTC
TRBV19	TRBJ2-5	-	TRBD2	CASVAGGPDETQYF	TGTGCCAGTGTAGCGGGAGGGCCGGACGAGACCCAGTACTTC
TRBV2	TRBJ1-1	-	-	CASTLGEGTEAFF	TGTGCCAGCACACTAGGGGAGGGCACTGAAGCTTTCTTT
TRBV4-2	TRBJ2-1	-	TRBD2	CASSPGTSLSYNEQFF	TGTGCCAGCAGCCCGGGGACTAGCCTGTCCTACAATGAGCAGTTCTTC
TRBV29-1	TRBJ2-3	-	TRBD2	CSVSGGSFPDTQYF	TGCAGCGTTTCAGGCGGGAGTTTCCCAGATACGCAGTATTTT
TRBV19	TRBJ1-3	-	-	CASSPGGENTIYF	TGTGCCAGTAGTCCGGGGGGCGAGAACACCATATATTTT
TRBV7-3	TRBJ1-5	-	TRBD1	CASRRQGPNQPQHF	TGTGCCAGCAGACGACAGGGTCCCAATCAGCCCCAGCATTTT